These T cell receptor beta chains were read from a single sample in a study of blood T cell repertoires in COVID-19. Clones were sequenced by immunoSEQ multiplex PCR, and TCRdb holds only the in-frame ones, with some missing. The sample carries roughly 79,000 clones, over 80% recorded once. The sample comprised peripheral blood. These receptors originate from a woman in her fifties or sixties with acute or convalescent COVID-19. CDR3s include the opening cysteine and the closing phenylalanine or tryptophan. The D gene is left open where the match is weak. Rows may omit the clone size; those that give it use once, few, many or a size class.

J gene: TRBJ1-1; clone size: -; D gene: -; V gene: TRBV19; CDR3 protein: CASSISISGLRNTEAFF; CDR3 DNA: TGTGCCAGTAGTATATCCATTTCAGGATTGAGGAACACTGAAGCTTTCTTT
J gene: TRBJ1-2; clone size: -; D gene: TRBD1; V gene: TRBV19; CDR3 protein: CASSTGGSYGYTF; CDR3 DNA: TGTGCCAGTAGTACAGGGGGTAGCTATGGCTACACCTTC
J gene: TRBJ1-2; clone size: -; D gene: TRBD1; V gene: TRBV7-9; CDR3 protein: CASSLKRTGSNYGYTF; CDR3 DNA: TGTGCCAGCAGCCTTAAACGGACAGGTTCTAACTATGGCTACACCTTC
J gene: TRBJ1-1; clone size: -; D gene: -; V gene: TRBV14; CDR3 protein: CASSQAGMNTEAFF; CDR3 DNA: TGTGCCAGCAGCCAAGCAGGGATGAACACTGAAGCTTTCTTT
J gene: TRBJ2-7; clone size: once; D gene: TRBD2; V gene: TRBV5-7; CDR3 protein: CASSLFLLAGAKSYEQYF; CDR3 DNA: TGTGCCAGCAGCTTGTTTTTACTAGCGGGAGCCAAATCCTACGAGCAGTACTTC
J gene: TRBJ1-1; clone size: few; D gene: -; V gene: TRBV20-1; CDR3 protein: CSASFRITEAFF; CDR3 DNA: TGCAGTGCTAGTTTCAGGATCACTGAAGCTTTCTTT
J gene: TRBJ2-1; clone size: -; D gene: TRBD2; V gene: TRBV7-2; CDR3 protein: CASSQNPSGGSYNEQFF; CDR3 DNA: TGTGCCAGCAGCCAGAACCCGTCGGGGGGGTCCTACAATGAGCAGTTCTTC
J gene: TRBJ2-3; clone size: -; D gene: -; V gene: TRBV7-2; CDR3 protein: CASSATTSTDTQYF; CDR3 DNA: TGTGCCAGCAGCGCTACGACTAGCACAGATACGCAGTATTTT
J gene: TRBJ1-2; clone size: -; D gene: -; V gene: TRBV19; CDR3 protein: CATRETANYGYTF; CDR3 DNA: TGTGCCACGCGGGAGACAGCTAACTATGGCTACACCTTC
J gene: TRBJ1-2; clone size: -; D gene: TRBD1; V gene: TRBV18; CDR3 protein: CASSPVDRGVRNGYTF; CDR3 DNA: TGTGCCAGCTCACCAGTGGACAGGGGTGTCAGGAATGGCTACACCTTC
J gene: TRBJ2-1; clone size: -; D gene: TRBD2; V gene: TRBV5-4; CDR3 protein: CASSSKGLAPNEQFF; CDR3 DNA: TGTGCCAGCAGCTCGAAGGGACTAGCGCCCAATGAGCAGTTCTTC
J gene: TRBJ2-3; clone size: -; D gene: -; V gene: TRBV9; CDR3 protein: CASSVQGTFTDTQYF; CDR3 DNA: TGTGCCAGCAGCGTGCAGGGGACGTTCACAGATACGCAGTATTTT
J gene: TRBJ1-1; clone size: -; D gene: -; V gene: TRBV19; CDR3 protein: CASTPQPGLEAFF; CDR3 DNA: TGTGCCAGTACCCCTCAGCCGGGGTTAGAAGCTTTCTTT
J gene: TRBJ1-1; clone size: -; D gene: -; V gene: TRBV11-2; CDR3 protein: CASSFGSEAFF; CDR3 DNA: TGTGCCAGCAGCTTCGGTTCTGAAGCTTTCTTT
J gene: TRBJ2-3; clone size: -; D gene: -; V gene: TRBV27; CDR3 protein: CASSFRTATDTQYF; CDR3 DNA: TGTGCCAGCAGTTTCCGGACAGCTACAGATACGCAGTATTTT
J gene: TRBJ2-2; clone size: -; D gene: -; V gene: TRBV7-6; CDR3 protein: CASSLEGVVNTGELFF; CDR3 DNA: TGTGCCAGCAGCTTAGAGGGGGTTGTTAACACCGGGGAGCTGTTTTTT
J gene: TRBJ1-2; clone size: -; D gene: -; V gene: TRBV5-1; CDR3 protein: CASSFGDSSYGYTF; CDR3 DNA: TGCGCCAGCAGCTTTGGGGACTCGAGCTATGGCTACACCTTC
J gene: TRBJ1-2; clone size: -; D gene: -; V gene: TRBV19; CDR3 protein: CASSGRIYGYTF; CDR3 DNA: TGTGCCAGTAGTGGGCGAATCTATGGCTACACCTTC
J gene: TRBJ2-7; clone size: -; D gene: TRBD1; V gene: TRBV5-1; CDR3 protein: CASSSGQGNEQYF; CDR3 DNA: TGCGCCAGCAGCAGCGGACAGGGCAACGAGCAGTACTTC
J gene: TRBJ1-6; clone size: once; D gene: -; V gene: TRBV5-1; CDR3 protein: CASSEPNSPLHF; CDR3 DNA: TGCGCCAGCAGTGAGCCGAATTCACCCCTCCACTTT
J gene: TRBJ2-1; clone size: few; D gene: -; V gene: TRBV5-1; CDR3 protein: CASNSEAPVSNEQFF; CDR3 DNA: TGCGCCAGCAACTCGGAGGCCCCGGTTAGTAATGAGCAGTTCTTC
J gene: TRBJ1-2; clone size: -; D gene: -; V gene: TRBV3-1/TRBV3-2; CDR3 protein: CASSLTGRDGYTF; CDR3 DNA: TGTGCCAGCAGCCTAACAGGGAGGGATGGCTACACCTTC
J gene: TRBJ2-5; clone size: -; D gene: TRBD2; V gene: TRBV9; CDR3 protein: CASSVTSGQETQYF; CDR3 DNA: TGTGCCAGCAGCGTGACTAGCGGCCAAGAGACCCAGTACTTC
J gene: TRBJ2-1; clone size: -; D gene: TRBD2; V gene: TRBV9; CDR3 protein: CASRQGTSGTNEQFF; CDR3 DNA: TGTGCCAGCAGGCAAGGGACTAGCGGGACCAATGAGCAGTTCTTC
J gene: TRBJ2-1; clone size: -; D gene: TRBD2; V gene: TRBV9; CDR3 protein: CASSDGGLIPGQSYNEQFF; CDR3 DNA: TGTGCCAGCAGCGACGGGGGGTTGATACCAGGCCAGTCCTACAATGAGCAGTTCTTC
J gene: TRBJ1-5; clone size: -; D gene: -; V gene: TRBV7-2; CDR3 protein: CASSLGGGLQGQPQHF; CDR3 DNA: TGTGCCAGCAGCTTAGGGGGGGGCTTACAAGGACAGCCCCAGCATTTT
J gene: TRBJ1-4; clone size: -; D gene: -; V gene: TRBV6-6; CDR3 protein: CASSRGAGRSEKLFF; CDR3 DNA: TGTGCCAGCAGCCGCGGGGCGGGAAGGAGTGAAAAACTGTTTTTT
J gene: TRBJ1-1; clone size: once; D gene: TRBD1; V gene: TRBV28; CDR3 protein: CASSNPGRGQPMNTEAFF; CDR3 DNA: TGTGCCAGCAGCAACCCGGGGCGGGGACAGCCGATGAACACTGAAGCTTTCTTT